The 32 T cell receptor beta chains in this list originate from one sample, sequenced in a study of response to subunit inactivated influenza vaccine (dated 2018 in TCRdb). Library construction relied on RT-PCR. Sequencing took place on an Illumina HiSeq 2500. Starting from the raw public reads, TCRdb applied fastp trimming at Q25, assembled clones with MiXCR and retained in-frame beta chains. Each entry is one CDR3 protein sequence, shown with its most common DNA and genes. In this sample the table shows fewer than 550,000 distinct CDR3 sequences, approximately 24% of which occur a single time. Clones ranked in the top ten supply under 2.5% of the sample. The starting material was CD4+ T cells sorted from PBMCs, obtained 5 days after vaccination. These receptor sequences come from a man aged 45 to 65 who received an inactivated influenza vaccine. Donor details come from another sample of the same person, matched by shared clones.

J is TRBJ2-7 and V is TRBV4-3; D is possibly TRBD1 (6 bases). Per the germline V gene, CDR1 is LGHNA and CDR2 is YSLEER. V lost 1 base to trimming and J lost 6 bases, with 10 bases between them. The CDR3 contains 13 residues. CDR3 protein: CASSQGDRSEQYF. In DNA, the CDR3 is TGCGCCAGCAGCCAAGGAGACAGGAGCGAGCAGTACTTC.

The table lists this clonotype with many counts. The V call is TRBV12-3 or TRBV12-4, the J call TRBJ1-5; D ambiguous. The CDR3 runs to 15 residues. Trimming took 3 bases from V and 1 from J, leaving 10 bases between them. This CDR3 reads CASSLSGFSNQPQHF. As DNA, the CDR3 is TGTGCCAGCAGTTTGTCCGGGTTCAGCAATCAGCCCCAGCATTTT.

The chain has TRBV5-1 and TRBJ2-7, with no clear D. CDR3 size: 14 residues. Trimming removed 1 base from V and 3 bases from J, with 11 bases in between. Germline CDR1 is SGHRS and CDR2 is YFSETQ. This CDR3 is CASSLSTVVYEQYF. The CDR3 DNA sequence: TGCGCCAGCAGCTTGAGTACAGTGGTCTACGAGCAGTACTTC.

The gene calls are TRBV10-3 and TRBJ2-1; D is unresolved. V was pared by 0 bases and J by 9 bases, with 12 bases between. Germline CDR1 ENHRY, CDR2 SYGVKD. The length of the CDR3 is 14 residues. The CDR3 protein is CAISESSGEPEQFF. The CDR3 DNA reads as TGTGCCATCAGTGAGTCGAGTGGGGAACCTGAGCAGTTCTTC.

The chain's CDR3 is CASRPQGNTGELFF. CDR3 sequence (DNA): TGTGCCAGCAGACCACAGGGGAACACCGGGGAGCTGTTTTTT. The V and J genes are TRBV6-1 and TRBJ2-2, with a weak D call TRBD1 (6 bases). Germline V gene data show CDR1 as MNHNS and CDR2 as SASEGT. V was clipped by 6 bases and J by 1 base, with 9 bases between them. The CDR3 runs to 14 residues.

The CDR3 DNA sequence: TGTGCCAGCAGCTTTGAGCGGGTCACAGATACGCAGTATTTT. This codes for CASSFERVTDTQYF. The J gene is TRBJ2-3, the V gene TRBV11-2, with a tentative D call TRBD2 (6 bases). The CDR3 loop spans 14 amino acids. CDR1 and CDR2 (germline): SGHAT, FQNNGV. Trimming took off 3 bases at V and 2 bases at J, with 9 bases between the two ends.

The rearrangement joins TRBV3-1 to TRBJ2-6; TRBD2 agrees at 7 bases. The V and J ends lost 4 bases and 1 base, in that order; junction bases with no gene match: 10. The germline CDR1 and CDR2 sequences are LGHDT and YNNKEL (reference sequence). This CDR3 has 18 amino acids. As DNA, the CDR3 is TGTGCCAGCAGCCCCTCCGCGGGAGCCGGTTCTGGGGCCAACGTCCTGACTTTC. Its translation: CASSPSAGAGSGANVLTF.

This chain connects TRBV28 to TRBJ2-5; tentatively, D is TRBD1 or TRBD2 (5 bases each). V lost 3 bases and J 5 bases, leaving 13 bases between the germline ends. The germline gives CDR1 MDHEN, CDR2 SYDVKM. The CDR3 is 14 residues long. CDR3 sequence reads: CASSLDQGTETQYF. As DNA, the CDR3 is TGTGCCAGCAGTTTGGATCAAGGGACGGAGACCCAGTACTTC.

The chain couples TRBV6-1 to TRBJ1-3; D not resolved. Germline CDR1 reads MNHNS; CDR2 reads SASEGT. The CDR3 length is 14 residues. V shed 10 bases and J shed 7 bases, with 20 bases lying between them. CDR3 sequence (DNA): TGTGCCATCCACAGACCTTCTTTCGGCAACACCATATATTTT. Translation gives CAIHRPSFGNTIYF.

The table lists this clonotype with a few counts. The CDR3 DNA reads TGTGCCAGCAGCTCTGGGAGTTTTAGCGGGAGACGATACGAGACCCAGTACTTC. Its translation: CASSSGSFSGRRYETQYF. The chain is built from TRBV11-1 and TRBJ2-5, with TRBD2 matching 9 bases. Germline V gives CDR1 SGHAT, CDR2 FQDESV (reference sequence). Unmatched junction bases numbered 17, after V lost 4 bases and J lost 5 bases. This CDR3 is built from 18 residues. Looking up the rest from reference TRBV11-1 and TRBJ2-5 gives the full variable domain: EAEVAQSPRYKITEKSQAVAFWCDPISGHATLYWYRQILGQGPELLVQFQDESVVDDSQLPKDRFSAERLKGVDSTLKIQPAELGDSAMYLCASSSGSFSGRRYETQYFGPGTRLLVL.

This clonotype was detected only a few times. The chain uses TRBV7-6 and TRBJ2-1; D tentatively fits TRBD1 or TRBD2 (5 bases each). V dropped 5 bases and J dropped 9 bases, with 20 bases sitting between them. Germline V gene data show CDR1 as SGHVS and CDR2 as FNYEAQ. The length of the CDR3 is 15 residues. The CDR3 reads CASSPLPGRLGEQFF. The CDR3 DNA follows: TGTGCCAGCAGCCCCCTCCCGGGACGATTGGGTGAGCAGTTCTTC.

A few counts support this clonotype. The chain recombines TRBV5-1 with TRBJ2-3; TRBD2 agrees at 13 bases. Trimming took 4 bases from V and 6 from J; bases not matched to a gene: 11. Germline-derived CDR1 and CDR2 are SGHRS and YFSETQ. The CDR3 length is 17 residues. The chain's CDR3 is CASSAYRGLAGKDTQYF. CDR3 bases: TGCGCCAGCAGCGCTTACCGGGGACTAGCGGGAAAGGATACGCAGTATTTT.

CDR3 in DNA: TGTGCCAGCAGCCTAGGACAGGGGGGGCACAATGAGCAGTTCTTC. Translating it yields CASSLGQGGHNEQFF. V and J are TRBV7-2 and TRBJ2-1, with 10 bases aligning to TRBD1. Germline trimming cut 5 bases from V and 5 bases from J; bases unmatched to any gene: 6. The CDR3 consists of 15 residues. CDR1 and CDR2 (germline): SGHTA, FQGNSA.

Only a few counts were recorded for this clonotype. The V and J genes are TRBV3-1 and TRBJ1-3; D not certain. V gave up 0 bases and J gave up 0 bases, with 3 bases separating them. The CDR3 runs to 14 residues. Germline CDR1 and CDR2: LGHDT and YNNKEL (reference sequence). DNA of the CDR3: TGTGCCAGCAGCCAAGACAACTCTGGAAACACCATATATTTT. This encodes CASSQDNSGNTIYF.

The sample holds a few counts of this clonotype. The CDR3 DNA reads as TGCGCCAGCAGCCCTGACAGGGTACAAGAGACCCAGTACTTC. This sequence encodes CASSPDRVQETQYF. The chain combines TRBV5-1 with TRBJ2-5; 7 nucleotides line up with TRBD1. Germline-derived CDR1 and CDR2 are SGHRS and YFSETQ. The CDR3 contains 14 residues. The V gene end was trimmed by 4 bases and the J gene end by 2 bases; junction bases not matched to a gene: 5.

The chain carries TRBV20-1 and TRBJ2-5, with D unclear. Per germline, CDR1 DFQATT and CDR2 SNEGSKA (reference sequence). Trimming cost V 6 bases and J 8 bases, with 13 bases left between them. CDR3 length equals 11 residues. The CDR3 reads CSAPRRETQYF. CDR3 nucleotides: TGCAGTGCGCCGCGCAGAGAAACCCAGTACTTC.

V is TRBV5-1 and J is TRBJ2-5, with D unresolved. V was pared by 0 bases and J by 5 bases, with 14 bases between. The CDR3 sequence is 15 residues long. Germline loops: CDR1 SGHRS, CDR2 YFSETQ. CDR3 amino acids: CASSLERGPLETQYF. In DNA form, the CDR3 reads TGCGCCAGCAGCTTGGAACGCGGTCCACTGGAGACCCAGTACTTC.

V and J are TRBV27 and TRBJ2-1; D ambiguous. Trimming pared 0 bases from V and 1 base from J, leaving 4 bases between. CDR3 length: 14 residues. In germline, CDR1 is MNHEY, CDR2 SMNVEV (reference sequence). The CDR3, as DNA: TGTGCCAGCAGTTTATCCCGGTCCTACAATGAGCAGTTCTTC. Translation gives CASSLSRSYNEQFF.

The chain is built from TRBV7-2 and TRBJ2-3; TRBD2 matches at 7 bases. Germline V gene sequence: CDR1 SGHTA, CDR2 FQGNSA. CDR3 length equals 15 residues. V lost 4 bases, J lost 5 bases, and 9 bases stayed unmatched. DNA of the CDR3: TGTGCCAGCAGCTCGCGAGCGGAGCGGGGAGATACGCAGTATTTT. The encoded protein is CASSSRAERGDTQYF.

V gene TRBV12-3 or TRBV12-4 combines with J gene TRBJ2-7, with a weak D call TRBD2 (6 bases). CDR3 length: 15 amino acids. V lost 6 bases, J lost 1 base, and 16 bases lay in between. The CDR3 reads CASSNLGSASYEQYF. As DNA, the CDR3 is TGTGCCAGCAGCAACCTCGGGAGTGCTTCCTACGAGCAGTACTTC.

This clonotype showed up just a few times. The gene calls are TRBV20-1 and TRBJ1-6, with a tentative D call TRBD1 (5 bases). Germline CDR1 and CDR2: DFQATT and SNEGSKA (reference sequence). Trimming removed 1 base from V and 8 bases from J, with 9 bases in between. This CDR3 is 13 amino acids long. CDR3 coding DNA: TGCAGTGCTAGAGGGACACTATATTCACCCCTCCACTTT. It encodes CSARGTLYSPLHF.

The table lists this clonotype with a few counts. The rearrangement uses TRBV5-1 and TRBJ1-2; D is unclear. The germline V and J ends were trimmed by 6 bases and 2 bases, with 14 bases remaining between them. This CDR3 is built from 14 residues. Germline V gene data show CDR1 as SGHRS and CDR2 as YFSETQ. CDR3 nucleotides: TGCGCCAGCAAACTTGCGGATCGGAACTATGGCTACACCTTC. This encodes CASKLADRNYGYTF.

This clonotype appeared a few times. This chain joins TRBV12-3 or TRBV12-4 and TRBJ1-1; D may be TRBD1 (6 bases). This CDR3 comprises 14 residues. Deletions cut 8 bases from V and 1 base from J, with 14 bases between. CDR3 DNA: TGTGCCAGCGGTCCGGGGGGCAGGAACACTGAAGCTTTCTTT. Translation gives CASGPGGRNTEAFF.

The sample holds a few counts of this clonotype. The chain recombines TRBV12-3 or TRBV12-4 with TRBJ1-2, with 8 bases matching TRBD1. J gave up 7 bases and V 10 bases, and 14 bases lay outside the gene matches. The CDR3 is 14 amino acids. CDR3 nucleotide sequence: TGTGCCACCTTATGGGCACAGGGGGTCTCTGGCTACACCTTC. Protein sequence: CATLWAQGVSGYTF.

This clonotype was picked up a small number of times. V is TRBV11-2 and J is TRBJ2-1; 8 nucleotides align to TRBD2. The CDR3 contains 14 residues. Trimming at V came to 1 base and at J to 7 bases, leaving 3 bases not matched to a gene. Germline CDR1 reads SGHAT; CDR2 reads FQNNGV. The CDR3 protein is CASSLGIAGNEQFF. CDR3 DNA: TGTGCCAGCAGCTTAGGGATAGCGGGGAATGAGCAGTTCTTC.

V gene TRBV27 combines with J gene TRBJ1-1; 8 nucleotides agree with TRBD1. The germline CDR1 and CDR2 sequences are MNHEY and SMNVEV (reference sequence). With V trimmed by 7 bases and J by 1 base, 5 bases remained unmatched. This CDR3 region has 14 residues. CDR3 protein: CASKRTGTNTEAFF. The CDR3 DNA reads TGTGCCAGCAAAAGGACAGGGACGAACACTGAAGCTTTCTTT.

This clonotype showed up just a few times. This chain links TRBV7-8 with TRBJ1-5; D is possibly TRBD1 (5 bases). The CDR3 runs 14 residues. Per germline, CDR1 SGHVS and CDR2 FQNEAQ. V was pared by 5 bases and J by 6 bases, with 14 bases between. In DNA, the CDR3 is TGTGCCAGCAGCCGTTCGGGGGGTCGTCAGCCCCAGCATTTT. This translates into CASSRSGGRQPQHF.

This clonotype has more than one count but fewer than ten. The chain carries TRBV7-2 and TRBJ2-1, with D tentatively TRBD2 (6 bases). This CDR3 region has 16 residues. The germline V gene has CDR1 SGHTA and CDR2 FQGNSA. Trimming shortened V by 1 base and J by 2 bases, and 12 bases separated the two germline ends. The CDR3 is CASSLGAGLAYNEQFF. The CDR3 DNA reads TGTGCCAGCAGCTTAGGTGCGGGGCTCGCCTACAATGAGCAGTTCTTC.

This clonotype has at least ten counts. The chain joins TRBV5-5 to TRBJ1-2; 7 positions match TRBD1. Trimming took 4 bases from V and 2 from J; bases not matched to a gene: 11. This CDR3 is built from 16 residues. The germline gives CDR1 SGHKS, CDR2 YYEKEE (reference sequence). CDR3 DNA: TGTGCCAGCAGCCCGAATCCGGGACAGCTAAACTATGGCTACACCTTC. Protein product: CASSPNPGQLNYGYTF.

In the case of this clonotype: At one end, the junction sequence differs from germline, possibly due to a read error. The chain employs TRBV5-1 and TRBJ2-5, with D perhaps matching TRBD2 (5 bases). Germline V gene sequence: CDR1 SGHRS, CDR2 YFSETQ. The CDR3 covers 13 residues. The CDR3 sequence: CASSLGAKERGHF. For the CDR3, the DNA is TGCGCCAGCAGCTTGGGTGCGAAGGAGAGAGGGCACTTC.

The chain uses TRBV28 and TRBJ1-5, with D perhaps matching TRBD1 (6 bases). Per the germline V gene, CDR1 is MDHEN and CDR2 is SYDVKM. V lost 4 bases to trimming and J lost 7 bases, with 14 bases between them. The CDR3 is made up of 14 amino acids. CDR3 nucleotides: TGTGCCAGCAGTTCCCCCAGGGGCCGACAGCCCCAGCATTTT. Amino acid sequence: CASSSPRGRQPQHF.

This clonotype was detected a few times. This sequence joins TRBV18 and TRBJ1-4, with D perhaps TRBD1 (6 bases). The CDR3 sequence is 14 residues long. V was pared by 3 bases and J by 5 bases, with 10 bases between. Germline lookup yields CDR1 KGHSH and CDR2 LQKENI. CDR3 coding DNA: TGTGCCAGCTCACCGACAGGACGAAATGAAAAACTGTTTTTT. Translated, it gives CASSPTGRNEKLFF.